Sequencing of this T cell receptor beta chain was carried out in a study of shared clonotypes between healthy human individuals. The CDR3 is made up of 15 amino acids. The method was immunoSEQ multiplex PCR; TCRdb's version includes in-frame clones alone and lacks a portion of them. Of roughly 1,000,000 clones listed, 78% are singletons. The V gene is TRBV21-1, the J gene TRBJ2-3; whether TRBD2, the table's D call, matches the DNA was not checked. TRBV21-1 is an annotated pseudogene. Source material: memory CD4+ T cells from PBMCs. Noted subset: CD45RA-negative fraction. The source of this sequence is a man aged 18-30 years in good health. Some clones in this sample may be carry-over from other donors' samples. For the CDR3, the DNA is TGTGCCAGCGGAACTAGCGGGAGTGTCGCAGATACGCAGTATTTT. It translates to CASGTSGSVADTQYF.